The next 20 T cell receptor beta chains were all read from a single sample in a study of post-analysis software for immune sequencing data. Unique-molecular-identifier-tagged TCR beta cDNA libraries were used. MiXCR, run by TCRdb on the PCR reads, gives a single entry per CDR3 protein. The table records approximately 730,000 distinct CDR3 sequences, about half of them present only once. Findings and caveats of the study: Compared with controls, patients had more of five TRBV segments, including TRBV5-6, TRBV5-1 and TRBV20-1.

Antigens for these TCRs are unknown. Sequenced material: blood. These receptors were obtained from a girl between 10 and 17 years old with multiple sclerosis.

This clonotype turned up a few times. This CDR3 reads CASSFRPRGEQFF. DNA of the CDR3: TGTGCCAGCAGTTTCCGGCCTCGGGGTGAGCAGTTCTTC. J is TRBJ2-1 and V is TRBV12-3 or TRBV12-4; D possibly corresponds to TRBD2 (5 bases). This CDR3 contains 13 residues. The germline V and J ends were trimmed by 3 bases and 9 bases, with 12 bases remaining between them.

This chain joins TRBV9 and TRBJ2-1; D is ambiguous. V lost 0 bases and J 2 bases, leaving 9 bases between the germline ends. Germline loops: CDR1 SGDLS, CDR2 YYNGEE. The CDR3 contains 15 residues. The CDR3 nucleotides read TGTGCCAGCAGCGTAGGTCAGCGACCCTACAATGAGCAGTTCTTC. Translation gives CASSVGQRPYNEQFF. Drawing the rest from reference TRBV9 and TRBJ2-1, the complete variable domain is DSGVTQTPKHLITATGQRVTLRCSPRSGDLSVYWYQQSLDQGLQFLIQYYNGEERAKGNILERFSAQQFPDLHSELNLSSLELGDSALYFCASSVGQRPYNEQFFGPGTRLTVL.

This chain connects TRBV4-2 to TRBJ2-1; possible D gene TRBD2, 6 bases. Germline V gives CDR1 LGHNA, CDR2 YNFKEQ. Trimming took off 0 bases at V and 1 base at J, with 13 bases between the two ends. The CDR3 length is 17 residues. The CDR3 DNA reads TGTGCCAGCAGCCAAGATGGCGGGGACTTATCCTACAATGAGCAGTTCTTC. Translated: CASSQDGGDLSYNEQFF.

The chain links TRBV29-1 to TRBJ2-1, with TRBD2 matching over 7 bases. The ends lost 2 bases at V and 8 bases at J; junction bases unmatched: 12. Germline CDR1 and CDR2: SQVTM and ANQGSEA. The CDR3 loop spans 15 amino acids. CDR3 nucleotides: TGCAGCGTTGAAAATTTGGGCGGGAGAATGGATGAGCAGTTCTTC. Translating it yields CSVENLGGRMDEQFF.

This chain links TRBV12-3 or TRBV12-4 with TRBJ2-1; the D is unclear. This CDR3 has 14 amino acids. V was cut by 5 bases and J by 2 bases, with 10 bases left in between. The CDR3 region is CASSLKMTYNEQFF. The DNA for the CDR3 is TGTGCCAGCAGTCTAAAGATGACCTACAATGAGCAGTTCTTC.

This clonotype was seen once. The chain has TRBV7-9 and TRBJ2-1; D may correspond to TRBD1 or TRBD2 (5 bases each). The germline V gene has CDR1 SEHNR and CDR2 FQNEAQ (reference sequence). The CDR3 length is 10 residues. Trimming pared 6 bases from V and 13 bases from J, leaving 10 bases between. The CDR3 protein is CASRGETQFF. Here the CDR3 DNA reads TGTGCCAGCAGGGGGGAGACCCAGTTCTTC. The full variable domain, rest sourced from reference TRBV7-9 and TRBJ2-1, is DTGVSQNPRHKITKRGQNVTFRCDPISEHNRLYWYRQTLGQGPEFLTYFQNEAQLEKSRLLSDRFSAERPKGSFSTLEIQRTEQGDSAMYLCASRGETQFFGPGTRLTVL.

The chain employs TRBV3-1 and TRBJ2-7, with 13 nucleotides matching TRBD2. V shed 4 bases, J shed 6 bases, and the junction held 12 bases outside the gene matches. This CDR3 has 17 residues. Germline CDR1 is LGHDT and CDR2 is YNNKEL (reference sequence). The CDR3: CASSRRTSGRGGTEQYF. The CDR3, as DNA: TGTGCCAGCAGCCGCCGGACTAGCGGGAGAGGCGGGACCGAGCAGTACTTC.

V gene TRBV12-3 or TRBV12-4 combines with J gene TRBJ2-2; D may be TRBD1 (5 bases). The CDR3 runs 15 residues. The ends were cut back, 8 bases at V and 4 bases at J, with 17 bases in the middle. The CDR3 DNA reads TGTGCCAGCGTAAGGGGCAACTTGGGCACCGGGGAGCTGTTTTTT. This sequence encodes CASVRGNLGTGELFF.

Turning to this clonotype: At one end the junction does not follow the germline gene, possibly because of a read error. This chain links TRBV6-6 with TRBJ2-3; weak D call: TRBD1 (6 bases). Germline CDR1 and CDR2: MNHNY and SVGAGI (reference sequence). The CDR3 covers 17 residues. CDR3 sequence: CASSYSRLKTGSDTRYF. In nucleotides, the CDR3 is TGTGCCAGCAGTTACTCGCGCCTCAAAACAGGGTCGGATACGCGGTATTTT.

This rearrangement joins TRBV20-1 to TRBJ2-2; 9 bases are shared with TRBD2. This CDR3 is built from 16 residues. Losses at the gene ends were 5 bases for V and 0 bases for J; bases not matched to a gene: 7. Looked up from germline, CDR1 is DFQATT and CDR2 is SNEGSKA (reference sequence). The CDR3 reads CSAVVASGANTGELFF. The CDR3 nucleotides are TGCAGTGCTGTCGTGGCTAGCGGGGCGAACACCGGGGAGCTGTTTTTT.

This chain links TRBV27 with TRBJ1-2; TRBD1 is a possible D gene (5 bases). The V gene's germline CDR1 is MNHEY and CDR2 SMNVEV (reference sequence). Trimming cost V 6 bases and J 0 bases, with 17 bases left between them. The CDR3 extends over 16 amino acids. DNA for the CDR3: TGTGCCAGCAGCCCTCGGGGTGGAGGGGCTAACTATGGCTACACCTTC. As protein: CASSPRGGGANYGYTF.

J is TRBJ2-5 and V is TRBV2, with D possibly called TRBD1 or TRBD2 (5 bases each). The V end was cut by 7 bases, the J end by 4 bases, with 10 bases between. Germline loops: CDR1 SNHLY, CDR2 FYNNEI. There are 12 residues in the CDR3. The CDR3 nucleotides read TGTGCCAGCAATGGGGGTTTAGAGACCCAGTACTTC. This translates into CASNGGLETQYF.

The rearrangement joins TRBV27 to TRBJ2-5, with TRBD1 identical over 9 bases. Trimming took 5 bases from V and 4 from J; bases not matched to a gene: 11. The CDR3 has 16 amino acids. Germline assignment: CDR1 MNHEY and CDR2 SMNVEV (reference sequence). The CDR3 region has the DNA TGTGCCAGCAGTCACCTTGACAGGGGGAAGGGAGAGACCCAGTACTTC. Translating gives CASSHLDRGKGETQYF.

V and J are TRBV29-1 and TRBJ2-3; 11 bases align to TRBD2. The CDR3 extends over 14 amino acids. CDR1 and CDR2 from the germline V gene are SQVTM and ANQGSEA. The J segment lost 7 bases and the V segment lost 4 bases, leaving 7 bases of the junction unmatched. CDR3 protein: CSVVAGGWENTQYF. The CDR3 nucleotides are TGCAGCGTTGTAGCGGGAGGGTGGGAAAATACGCAGTATTTT.

The genes are TRBV10-3 and TRBJ2-1; possibly TRBD1 or TRBD2 for D (5 bases each). V was clipped by 3 bases and J by 3 bases, with 21 bases between them. Germline lookup yields CDR1 ENHRY and CDR2 SYGVKD. The CDR3 sequence is 18 residues long. DNA of the CDR3: TGTGCCATCAGTGATCCCACCCAGGGTAGCGTTTACTACAATGAGCAGTTCTTC. Its translation is CAISDPTQGSVYYNEQFF.

This clonotype was seen a few times. The rearrangement joins TRBV2 to TRBJ2-3; 7 bases match TRBD2. Germline CDR1 and CDR2: SNHLY and FYNNEI. Losses at the gene ends were 8 bases for V and 4 bases for J; bases not matched to a gene: 9. The CDR3 loop spans 14 amino acids. The CDR3: CASLGEGRPDTQYF. For the CDR3, the DNA is TGTGCCAGCCTCGGGGAGGGGAGGCCAGATACGCAGTATTTT.

Notes on this clonotype: The junction and the germline gene differ at one end; a read error may be behind it. The rearrangement uses TRBV7-3 and TRBJ2-1; D uncertain. The CDR3 covers 15 residues. From germline, CDR1 is SGHTA and CDR2 FQGTGA. CDR3: CASSPLSSSYNVQFF. CDR3 sequence (DNA): TGTGCCAGCAGCCCCCTCTCCAGCTCCTACAATGTGCAGTTCTTC.

V and J are TRBV7-9 and TRBJ2-5; the match to TRBD2 covers 10 bases. The V gene's germline CDR1 is SEHNR and CDR2 FQNEAQ (reference sequence). This CDR3 comprises 16 residues. V lost 4 bases, J lost 4 bases, and 9 bases stayed unmatched. This chain's CDR3 is CASSSKAGGPSETQYF. CDR3 nucleotides: TGTGCCAGCAGCTCGAAAGCGGGAGGGCCATCAGAGACCCAGTACTTC.

In its sample, this clonotype was seen a few times. The CDR3 protein is CAISGAGESEQFF. As DNA, the CDR3 is TGTGCCATCAGTGGGGCAGGGGAGTCTGAGCAGTTCTTC. This rearrangement joins TRBV10-3 to TRBJ2-1, with D maybe TRBD1 (6 bases). CDR1 is ENHRY and CDR2 is SYGVKD in the germline V gene. V shed 4 bases and J shed 9 bases, with 13 bases lying between them. This CDR3 has 13 amino acids.

The chain links TRBV5-1 to TRBJ2-1; D unclear. CDR3 length: 15 residues. V was cut by 0 bases and J by 3 bases, with 10 bases left in between. Germline V gene sequence: CDR1 SGHRS, CDR2 YFSETQ. The CDR3 nucleotides read TGCGCCAGCAGCTTGGCAATGGGCAACTACAATGAGCAGTTCTTC. It is translated as CASSLAMGNYNEQFF.